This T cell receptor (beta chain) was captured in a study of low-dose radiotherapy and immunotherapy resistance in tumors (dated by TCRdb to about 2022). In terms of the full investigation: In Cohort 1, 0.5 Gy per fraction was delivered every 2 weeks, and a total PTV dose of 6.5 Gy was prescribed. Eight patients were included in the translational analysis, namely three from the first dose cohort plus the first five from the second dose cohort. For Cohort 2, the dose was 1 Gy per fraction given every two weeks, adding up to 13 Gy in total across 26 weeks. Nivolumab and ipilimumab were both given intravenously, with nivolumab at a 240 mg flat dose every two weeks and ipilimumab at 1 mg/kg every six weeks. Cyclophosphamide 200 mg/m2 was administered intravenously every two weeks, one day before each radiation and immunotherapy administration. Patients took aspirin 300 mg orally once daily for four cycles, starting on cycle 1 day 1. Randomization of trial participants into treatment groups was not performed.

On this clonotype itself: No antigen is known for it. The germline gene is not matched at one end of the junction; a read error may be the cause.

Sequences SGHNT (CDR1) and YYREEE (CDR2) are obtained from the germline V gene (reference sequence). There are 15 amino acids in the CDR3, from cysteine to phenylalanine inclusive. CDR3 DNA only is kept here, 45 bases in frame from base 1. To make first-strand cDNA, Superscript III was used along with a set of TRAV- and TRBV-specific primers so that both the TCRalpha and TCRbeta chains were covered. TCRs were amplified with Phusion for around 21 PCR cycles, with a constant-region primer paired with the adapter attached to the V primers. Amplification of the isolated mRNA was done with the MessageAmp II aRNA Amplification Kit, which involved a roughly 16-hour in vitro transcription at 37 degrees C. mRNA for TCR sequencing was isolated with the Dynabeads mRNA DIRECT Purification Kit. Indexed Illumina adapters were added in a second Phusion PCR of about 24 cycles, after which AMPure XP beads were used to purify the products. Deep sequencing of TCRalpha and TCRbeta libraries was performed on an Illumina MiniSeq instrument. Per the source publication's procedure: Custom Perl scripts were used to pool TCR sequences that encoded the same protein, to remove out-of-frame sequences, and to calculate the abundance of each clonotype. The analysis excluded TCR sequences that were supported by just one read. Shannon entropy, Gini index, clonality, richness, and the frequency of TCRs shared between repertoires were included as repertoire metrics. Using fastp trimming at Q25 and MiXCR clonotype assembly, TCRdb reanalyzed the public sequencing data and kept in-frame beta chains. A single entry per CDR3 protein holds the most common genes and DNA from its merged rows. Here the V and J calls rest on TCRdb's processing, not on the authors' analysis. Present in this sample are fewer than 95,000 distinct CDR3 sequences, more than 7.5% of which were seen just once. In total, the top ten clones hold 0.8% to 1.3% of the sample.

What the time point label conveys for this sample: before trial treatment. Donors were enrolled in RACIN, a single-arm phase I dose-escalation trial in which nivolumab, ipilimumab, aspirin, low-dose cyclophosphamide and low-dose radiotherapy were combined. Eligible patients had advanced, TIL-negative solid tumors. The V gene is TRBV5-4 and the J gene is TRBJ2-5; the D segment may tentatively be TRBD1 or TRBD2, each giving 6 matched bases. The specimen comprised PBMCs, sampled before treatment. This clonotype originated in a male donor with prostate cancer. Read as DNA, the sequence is TGTGCCAGCAGCCCACAGGGAGGTCGGACAGAGACCCAGAACTTC. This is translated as CASSPQGGRTETQNF.